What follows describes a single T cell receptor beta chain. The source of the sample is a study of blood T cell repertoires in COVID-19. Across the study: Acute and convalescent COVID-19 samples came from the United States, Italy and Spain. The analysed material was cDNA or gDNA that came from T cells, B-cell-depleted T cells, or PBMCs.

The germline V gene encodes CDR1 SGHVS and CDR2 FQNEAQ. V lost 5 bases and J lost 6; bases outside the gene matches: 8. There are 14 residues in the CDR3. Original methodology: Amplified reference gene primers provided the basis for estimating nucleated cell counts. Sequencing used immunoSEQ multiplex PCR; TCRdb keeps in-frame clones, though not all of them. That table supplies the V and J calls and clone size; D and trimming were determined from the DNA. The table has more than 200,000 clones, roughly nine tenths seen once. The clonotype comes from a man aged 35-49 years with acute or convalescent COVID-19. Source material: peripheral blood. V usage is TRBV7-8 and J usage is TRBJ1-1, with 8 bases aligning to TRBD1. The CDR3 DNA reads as TGTGCCAGCAGCGACAGGGGAACTTCGGCTGAAGCTTTCTTT. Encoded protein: CASSDRGTSAEAFF.